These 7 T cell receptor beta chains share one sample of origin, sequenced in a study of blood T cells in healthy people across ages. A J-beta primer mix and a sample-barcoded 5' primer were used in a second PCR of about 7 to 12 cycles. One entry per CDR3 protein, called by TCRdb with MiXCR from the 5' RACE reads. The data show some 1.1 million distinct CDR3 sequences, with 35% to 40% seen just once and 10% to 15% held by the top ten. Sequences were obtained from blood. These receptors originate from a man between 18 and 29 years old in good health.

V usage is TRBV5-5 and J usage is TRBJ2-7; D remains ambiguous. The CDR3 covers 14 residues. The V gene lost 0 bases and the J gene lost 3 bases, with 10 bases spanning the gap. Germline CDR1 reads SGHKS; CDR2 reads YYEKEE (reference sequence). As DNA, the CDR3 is TGTGCCAGCAGCTTGGCTCAGAAAGTCTACGAGCAGTACTTC. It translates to CASSLAQKVYEQYF. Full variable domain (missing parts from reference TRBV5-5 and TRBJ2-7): DAGVTQSPTHLIKTRGQQVTLRCSPISGHKSVSWYQQVLGQGPQFIFQYYEKEERGRGNFPDRFSARQFPNYSSELNVNALLLGDSALYLCASSLAQKVYEQYFGPGTRLTVT.

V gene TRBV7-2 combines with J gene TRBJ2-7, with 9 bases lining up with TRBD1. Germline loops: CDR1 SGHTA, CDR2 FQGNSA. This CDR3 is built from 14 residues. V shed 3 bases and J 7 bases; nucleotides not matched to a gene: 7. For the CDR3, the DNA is TGTGCCAGCAGCTTGGACAGGGGTTTGGATGAGCAGTACTTC. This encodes CASSLDRGLDEQYF.

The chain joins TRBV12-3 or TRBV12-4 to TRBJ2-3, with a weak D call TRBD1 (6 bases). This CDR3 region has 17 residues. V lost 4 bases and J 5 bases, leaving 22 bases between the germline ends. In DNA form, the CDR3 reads TGTGCCAGCAGTTCAGATGCCCTACAGGGAGTATTAGATACGCAGTATTTT. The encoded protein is CASSSDALQGVLDTQYF.

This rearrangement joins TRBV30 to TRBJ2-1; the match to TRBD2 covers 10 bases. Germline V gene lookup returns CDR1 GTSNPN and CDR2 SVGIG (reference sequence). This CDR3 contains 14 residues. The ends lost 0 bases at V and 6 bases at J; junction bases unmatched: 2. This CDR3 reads CAWSVRLAGNEQFF. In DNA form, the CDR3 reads TGTGCCTGGAGTGTACGACTAGCGGGCAATGAGCAGTTCTTC.

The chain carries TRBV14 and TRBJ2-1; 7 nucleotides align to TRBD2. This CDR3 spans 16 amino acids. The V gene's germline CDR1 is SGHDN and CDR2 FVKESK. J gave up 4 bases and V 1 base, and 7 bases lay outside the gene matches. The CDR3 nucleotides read TGTGCCAGCAGCCAAGTTGAGACTAGCTTTTACAATGAGCAGTTCTTC. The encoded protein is CASSQVETSFYNEQFF. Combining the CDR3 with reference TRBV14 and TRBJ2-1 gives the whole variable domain EAGVTQFPSHSVIEKGQTVTLRCDPISGHDNLYWYRRVMGKEIKFLLHFVKESKQDESGMPNNRFLAERTGGTYSTLKVQPAELEDSGVYFCASSQVETSFYNEQFFGPGTRLTVL.

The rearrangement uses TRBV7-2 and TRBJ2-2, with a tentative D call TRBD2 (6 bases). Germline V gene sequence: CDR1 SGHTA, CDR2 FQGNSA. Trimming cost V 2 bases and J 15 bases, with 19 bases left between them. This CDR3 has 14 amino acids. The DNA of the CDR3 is TGTGCCAGCAGCTTAACGGGGGAGGACCCCCTGGTGTTTTTT. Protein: CASSLTGEDPLVFF. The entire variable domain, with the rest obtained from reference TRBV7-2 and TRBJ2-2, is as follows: GAGVSQSPSNKVTEKGKDVELRCDPISGHTALYWYRQSLGQGLEFLIYFQGNSAPDKSGLPSDRFSAERTGGSVSTLTIQRTQQEDSAVYLCASSLTGEDPLVFFGEGSRLTVL.

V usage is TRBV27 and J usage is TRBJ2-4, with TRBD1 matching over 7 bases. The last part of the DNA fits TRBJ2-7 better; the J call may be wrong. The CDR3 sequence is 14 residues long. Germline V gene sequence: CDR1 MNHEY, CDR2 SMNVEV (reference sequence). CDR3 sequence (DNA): TGTGCCAGCAGTTTGAGGGGGCTAGTGTACGAGCAGTACTTC. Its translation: CASSLRGLVYEQYF.